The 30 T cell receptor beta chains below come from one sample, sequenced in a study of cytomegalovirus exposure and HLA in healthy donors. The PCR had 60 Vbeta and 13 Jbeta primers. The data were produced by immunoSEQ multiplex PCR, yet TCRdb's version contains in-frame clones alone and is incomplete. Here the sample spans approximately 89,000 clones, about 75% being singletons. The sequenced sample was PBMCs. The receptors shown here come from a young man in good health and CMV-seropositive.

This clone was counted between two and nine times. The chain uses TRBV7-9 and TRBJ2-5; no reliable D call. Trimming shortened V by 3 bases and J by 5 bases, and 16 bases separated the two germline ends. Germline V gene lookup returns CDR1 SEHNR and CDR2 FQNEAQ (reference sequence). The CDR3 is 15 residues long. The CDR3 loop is CASSFRGDDFETQYF. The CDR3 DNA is TGTGCCAGCAGCTTTCGCGGAGATGACTTCGAGACCCAGTACTTC.

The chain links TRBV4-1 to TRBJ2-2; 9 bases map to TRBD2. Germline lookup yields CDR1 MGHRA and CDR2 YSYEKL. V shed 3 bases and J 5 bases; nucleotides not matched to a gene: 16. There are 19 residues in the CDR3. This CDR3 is CASSHAPEERGVRTGELFF. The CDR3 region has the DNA TGCGCCAGCAGCCACGCCCCGGAAGAGCGGGGGGTTCGGACCGGGGAGCTGTTTTTT.

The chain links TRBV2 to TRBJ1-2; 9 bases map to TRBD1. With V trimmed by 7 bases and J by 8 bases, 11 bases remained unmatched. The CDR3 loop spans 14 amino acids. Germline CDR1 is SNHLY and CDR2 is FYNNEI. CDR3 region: CASKPGQGPSGYTF. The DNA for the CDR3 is TGTGCCAGCAAACCGGGACAGGGCCCGAGCGGCTACACCTTC.

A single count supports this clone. The CDR3, as DNA: TGTGCCTGGAGTAGGGGTGGGTCTACCGGGGAGCTGTTTTTT. Amino acid sequence: CAWSRGGSTGELFF. The rearrangement uses TRBV30 and TRBJ2-2; TRBD1 is a possible D gene (5 bases). The CDR3 totals 14 residues. The germline V gene encodes CDR1 GTSNPN and CDR2 SVGIG (reference sequence). Trimming left V 2 bases short and J 5 bases short, with 12 bases between.

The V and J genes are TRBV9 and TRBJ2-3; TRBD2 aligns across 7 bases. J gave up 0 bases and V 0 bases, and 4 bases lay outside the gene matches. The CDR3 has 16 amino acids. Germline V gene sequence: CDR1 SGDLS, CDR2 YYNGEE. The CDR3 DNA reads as TGTGCCAGCAGCGTAGAGGCTAGCGGTAGCACAGATACGCAGTATTTT. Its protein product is CASSVEASGSTDTQYF.

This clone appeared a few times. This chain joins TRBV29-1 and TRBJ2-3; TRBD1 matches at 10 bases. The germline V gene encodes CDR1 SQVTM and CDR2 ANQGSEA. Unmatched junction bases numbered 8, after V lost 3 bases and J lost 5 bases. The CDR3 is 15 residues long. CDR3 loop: CSVDLRGTGEDTQYF. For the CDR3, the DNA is TGCAGCGTTGACCTAAGGGGGACAGGGGAAGATACGCAGTATTTT.

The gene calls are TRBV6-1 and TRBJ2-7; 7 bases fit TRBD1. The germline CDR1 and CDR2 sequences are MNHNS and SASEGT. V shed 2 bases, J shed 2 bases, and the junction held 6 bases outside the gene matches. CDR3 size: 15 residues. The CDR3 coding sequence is TGTGCCAGCAGTGAAATGTCGGGACAGCCCTACGAGCAGTACTTC. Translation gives CASSEMSGQPYEQYF.

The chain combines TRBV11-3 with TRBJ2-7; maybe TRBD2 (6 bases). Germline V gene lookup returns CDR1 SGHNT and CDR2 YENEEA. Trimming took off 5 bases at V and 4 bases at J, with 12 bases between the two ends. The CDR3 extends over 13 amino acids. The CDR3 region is CASSKGTLYEQYF. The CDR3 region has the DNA TGTGCCAGCAGCAAGGGGACTCTTTACGAGCAGTACTTC.

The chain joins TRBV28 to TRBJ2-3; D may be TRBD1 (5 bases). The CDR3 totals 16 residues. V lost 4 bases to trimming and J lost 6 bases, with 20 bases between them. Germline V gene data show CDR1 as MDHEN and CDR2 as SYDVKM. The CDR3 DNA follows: TGTGCCAGCAGTTCACCTTCGACAGAGAACAGGGATACGCAGTATTTT. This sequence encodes CASSSPSTENRDTQYF. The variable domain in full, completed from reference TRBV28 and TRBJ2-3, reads DVKVTQSSRYLVKRTGEKVFLECVQDMDHENMFWYRQDPGLGLRLIYFSYDVKMKEKGDIPEGYSVSREKKERFSLILESASTNQTSMYLCASSSPSTENRDTQYFGPGTRLTVL.

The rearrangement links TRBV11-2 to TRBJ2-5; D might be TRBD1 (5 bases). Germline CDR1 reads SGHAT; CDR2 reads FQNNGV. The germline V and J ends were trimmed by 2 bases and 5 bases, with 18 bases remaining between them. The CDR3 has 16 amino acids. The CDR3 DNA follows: TGTGCCAGCAGCTTAAATTCAGGACAATTGGGGGAGACCCAGTACTTC. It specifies CASSLNSGQLGETQYF.

The CDR3 DNA reads as TGTGCCAGCAGTCTACCCCGGGACAGTACGGGTGAGCAGTACTTC. Protein product: CASSLPRDSTGEQYF. The gene calls are TRBV6-1 and TRBJ2-7; 7 nucleotides agree with TRBD1. The CDR3 contains 15 residues. V shed 5 bases and J 7 bases; nucleotides not matched to a gene: 14. CDR1 and CDR2 from the germline V gene are MNHNS and SASEGT.

CDR3 protein: CASSQVDSYEQYF. The CDR3 region has the DNA TGCGCCAGCAGCCAAGTCGACAGCTACGAGCAGTACTTC. This chain uses TRBV4-1 with TRBJ2-7; D possibly corresponds to TRBD1 (5 bases). The CDR3 loop spans 13 amino acids. The V end lost 1 base, the J end lost 3 bases, and 7 bases lay between the germline ends. Germline V lookup: CDR1 MGHRA, CDR2 YSYEKL.

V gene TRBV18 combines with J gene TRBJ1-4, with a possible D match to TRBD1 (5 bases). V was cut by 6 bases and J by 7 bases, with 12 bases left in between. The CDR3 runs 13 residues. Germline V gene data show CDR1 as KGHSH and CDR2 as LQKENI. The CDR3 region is CASSGGEGEKLFF. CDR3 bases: TGTGCCAGCTCCGGAGGGGAAGGTGAAAAACTGTTTTTT.

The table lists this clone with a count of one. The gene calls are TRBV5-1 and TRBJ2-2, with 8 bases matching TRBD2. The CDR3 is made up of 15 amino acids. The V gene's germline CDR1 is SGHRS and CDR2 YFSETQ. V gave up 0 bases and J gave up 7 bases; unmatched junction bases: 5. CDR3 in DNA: TGCGCCAGCAGCTTGGGTAGCGGGGCTGACGGGGAGCTGTTTTTT. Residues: CASSLGSGADGELFF.

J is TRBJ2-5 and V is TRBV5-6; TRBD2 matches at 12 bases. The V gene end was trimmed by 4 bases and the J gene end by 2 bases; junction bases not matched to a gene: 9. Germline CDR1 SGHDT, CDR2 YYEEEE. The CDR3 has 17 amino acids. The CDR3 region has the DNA TGTGCCAGCAGCGCGACTAGCGGGGGATCCTTTCAAGAGACCCAGTACTTC. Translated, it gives CASSATSGGSFQETQYF.

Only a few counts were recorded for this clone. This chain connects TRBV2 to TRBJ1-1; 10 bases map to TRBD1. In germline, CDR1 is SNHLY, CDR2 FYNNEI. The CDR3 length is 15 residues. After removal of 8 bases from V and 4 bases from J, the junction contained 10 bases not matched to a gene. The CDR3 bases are TGTGCCAGCGGACGACAGGGGGCGAAGGGCACTGAAGCTTTCTTT. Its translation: CASGRQGAKGTEAFF.

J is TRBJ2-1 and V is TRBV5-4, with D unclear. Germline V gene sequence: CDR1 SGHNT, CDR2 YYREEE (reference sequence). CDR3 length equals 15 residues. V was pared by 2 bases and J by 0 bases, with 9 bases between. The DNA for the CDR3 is TGTGCCAGCAGCTTTAGCCCTAGCTCCTACAATGAGCAGTTCTTC. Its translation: CASSFSPSSYNEQFF.

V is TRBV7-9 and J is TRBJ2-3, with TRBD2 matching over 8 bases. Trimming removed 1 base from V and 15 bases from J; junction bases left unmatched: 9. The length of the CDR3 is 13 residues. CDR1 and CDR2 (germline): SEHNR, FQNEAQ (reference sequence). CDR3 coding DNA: TGTGCCAGCAGCTTAGGGGGGACTAGAACACCCTATTTT. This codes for CASSLGGTRTPYF. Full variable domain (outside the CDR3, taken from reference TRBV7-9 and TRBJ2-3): DTGVSQNPRHKITKRGQNVTFRCDPISEHNRLYWYRQTLGQGPEFLTYFQNEAQLEKSRLLSDRFSAERPKGSFSTLEIQRTEQGDSAMYLCASSLGGTRTPYFGPGTRLTVL.

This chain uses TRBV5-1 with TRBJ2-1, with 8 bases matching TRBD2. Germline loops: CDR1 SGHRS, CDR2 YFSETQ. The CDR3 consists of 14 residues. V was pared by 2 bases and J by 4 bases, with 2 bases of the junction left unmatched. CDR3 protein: CASSFAGGYNEQFF. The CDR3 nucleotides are TGCGCCAGCAGCTTTGCGGGGGGTTACAATGAGCAGTTCTTC.

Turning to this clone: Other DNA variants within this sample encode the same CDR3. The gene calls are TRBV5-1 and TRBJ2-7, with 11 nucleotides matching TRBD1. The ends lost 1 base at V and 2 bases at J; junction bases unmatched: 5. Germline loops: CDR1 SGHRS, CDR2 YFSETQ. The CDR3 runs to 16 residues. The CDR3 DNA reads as TGCGCCAGCAGCTTGAGTCCGGGACAGGGGGCCTACGAGCAGTACTTC. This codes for CASSLSPGQGAYEQYF.

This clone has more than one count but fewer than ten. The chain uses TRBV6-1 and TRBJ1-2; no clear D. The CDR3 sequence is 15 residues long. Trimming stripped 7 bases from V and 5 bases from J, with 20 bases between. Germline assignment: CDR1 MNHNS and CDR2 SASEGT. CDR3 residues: CASTKEGSGGYGYTF. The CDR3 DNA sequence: TGTGCCAGCACTAAGGAGGGCTCCGGCGGTTATGGCTACACCTTC.

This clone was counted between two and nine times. The CDR3 DNA follows: TGTGCCAGCAGCGAAGGGACAGATTACAATGAGCAGTTCTTC. Translated: CASSEGTDYNEQFF. This chain uses TRBV6-5 with TRBJ2-1; TRBD1 matches 7 bases. After removal of 6 bases from V and 4 bases from J, the junction contained 6 bases not matched to a gene. This CDR3 has 14 residues. Germline CDR1 MNHEY, CDR2 SVGAGI.

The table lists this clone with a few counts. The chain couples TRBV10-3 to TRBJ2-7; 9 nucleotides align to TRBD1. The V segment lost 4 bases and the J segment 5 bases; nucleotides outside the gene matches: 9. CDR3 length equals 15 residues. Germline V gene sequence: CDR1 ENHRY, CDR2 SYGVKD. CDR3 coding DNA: TGTGCCATCAGTGCCCCCGGGACAGGGACTCACGAGCAGTACTTC. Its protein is CAISAPGTGTHEQYF.

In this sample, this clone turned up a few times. The CDR3 DNA reads TGCGCCAGCAGCTTGGGGGTCCGGACATACTCCTACGAGCAGTACTTC. Translating gives CASSLGVRTYSYEQYF. J is TRBJ2-7 and V is TRBV5-1, with D perhaps matching TRBD1 (5 bases). V gave up 0 bases and J gave up 0 bases, with 13 bases separating them. The CDR3 is 16 residues long. The germline CDR1 and CDR2 sequences are SGHRS and YFSETQ.

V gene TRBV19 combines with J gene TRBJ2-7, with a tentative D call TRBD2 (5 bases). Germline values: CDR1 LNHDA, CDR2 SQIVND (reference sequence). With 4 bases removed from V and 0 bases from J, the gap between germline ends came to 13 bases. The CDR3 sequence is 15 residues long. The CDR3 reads CASSKIEGSSYEQYF. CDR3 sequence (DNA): TGTGCCAGTAGTAAAATCGAGGGAAGCTCCTACGAGCAGTACTTC.

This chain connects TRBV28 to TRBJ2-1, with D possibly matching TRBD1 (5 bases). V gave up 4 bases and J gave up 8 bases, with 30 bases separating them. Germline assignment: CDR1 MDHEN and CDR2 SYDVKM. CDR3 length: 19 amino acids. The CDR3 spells CASSSHQGTPTILSDEQFF. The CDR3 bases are TGTGCCAGCAGTTCCCACCAGGGCACCCCAACTATTCTCTCCGATGAGCAGTTCTTC.

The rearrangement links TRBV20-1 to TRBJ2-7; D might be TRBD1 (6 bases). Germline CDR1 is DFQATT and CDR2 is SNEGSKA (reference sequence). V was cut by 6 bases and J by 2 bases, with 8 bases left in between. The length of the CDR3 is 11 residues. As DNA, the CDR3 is TGCAGTGCCAGACAGGCCTACGAGCAGTACTTC. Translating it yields CSARQAYEQYF.

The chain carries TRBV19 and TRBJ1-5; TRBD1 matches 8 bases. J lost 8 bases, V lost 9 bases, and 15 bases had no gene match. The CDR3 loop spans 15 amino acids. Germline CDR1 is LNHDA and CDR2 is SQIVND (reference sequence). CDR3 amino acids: CASRRPGQGSEPQHF. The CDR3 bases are TGTGCCAGCCGCCGCCCCGGACAGGGTTCGGAGCCCCAGCATTTT.

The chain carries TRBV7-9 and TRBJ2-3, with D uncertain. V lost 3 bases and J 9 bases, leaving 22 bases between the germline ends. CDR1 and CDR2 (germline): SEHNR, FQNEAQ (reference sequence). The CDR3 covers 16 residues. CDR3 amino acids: CASSFVPGLSQMTQYF. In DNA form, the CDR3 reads TGTGCCAGCAGCTTTGTCCCGGGTCTTAGTCAGATGACGCAGTATTTT.

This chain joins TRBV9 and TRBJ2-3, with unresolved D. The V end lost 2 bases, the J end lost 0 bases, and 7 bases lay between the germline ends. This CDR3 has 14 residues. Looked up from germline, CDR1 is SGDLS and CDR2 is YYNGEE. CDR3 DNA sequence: TGTGCCAGCAGCGTTCAGTCTAGCACAGATACGCAGTATTTT. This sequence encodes CASSVQSSTDTQYF.